This TCR beta chain derives from a study of blood T cell repertoires in COVID-19 (dated by TCRdb to the early 2020s). Background for the entire study: Samples covering the acute and convalescent phases of COVID-19 were provided by collaborators in the United States, Italy and Spain. The prospective study material was composed of cDNA or gDNA derived from T cells, B-cell-depleted T cells, or PBMCs. Deeply sampled blood TCRbeta repertoires from subjects exposed to, actively infected with, or recovered from COVID-19 were included in the dataset. A freely available public database, intended as a resource for researchers studying the immune response to SARS-CoV-2, is where the repertoires were released. The samples were drawn from the first 160 participants of the ongoing ImmuneRACE study and from over 950 subjects provided by 6 global collaborators. The sample metadata nearly always contained a de-identified subject ID, COVID-19 status, age in years and sex. Where HLA class I and class II types were available, the types were taken from metadata supplied by the sample provider, not from assay-based typing.

What the work shows at the level of the full study, not this receptor alone: Clinical and demographic metadata were provided uncurated, with the amount varying by source and participant.

Whole blood was collected in K2EDTA tubes by collaborating institutions according to the institutions' own protocols. Collaborator samples were shipped for TCRbeta analysis as frozen whole blood, isolated PBMCs, or DNA extracted from either sample type. About this clone itself: It has no known antigen specificity. Within one base of it there is no much larger clone, and no base qualities were kept.

The CDR3 goes from the cysteine to the phenylalanine over 16 residues. The read is trimmed to its CDR3 DNA, 48 bases read in frame from base 1. The germline V gene encodes CDR1 SGHDN and CDR2 FVKESK. The V and J ends are trimmed by 4 bases and 1 base, leaving 15 bases between them. The immunoSEQ Assay, a bias-controlled multiplex PCR, was used to amplify TCRbeta CDR3 regions from genomic DNA. On the authors' methods: Nucleated cell counts per sample were estimated from amplification of reference gene primers within the assay. Sequence reads were collapsed and filtered to measure the absolute abundance of every unique TCRbeta CDR3 rearrangement. For each sample, productive Simpson clonality was calculated as the square root of Simpson's diversity index over productive rearrangements. Sourced from immuneACCESS, this table was stored by TCRdb with only in-frame sequences that have V and J called. A share of the clones is absent; for the studies checked, an unresolved V gene accounts for under half, and the remainder has no known explanation. D and trimming were read from the DNA, whereas the V and J calls and clone size are those reported in that table. The sample data list about 290,000 clones, and about nine tenths of these were observed just once. The top ten clonotypes cover about 3% of the sample.

The receptor was isolated from a woman between 25 and 40 years old with active or convalescent COVID-19. Sequenced input: peripheral blood. The chain is encoded by TRBV14 joined to TRBJ2-3; TRBD2 is a weak D gene call, 7 bases matching. The DNA is TGTGCCAGCAGCCCCCATACGGGGGGCCGCACAGATACGCAGTATTTT. Translated, it reads CASSPHTGGRTDTQYF.